This paragraph covers one TCR beta chain sequence. Its specificity is unknown. This sample was taken from a study of CD8 T cells in ankylosing spondylitis. Overall study results and limits: CD8+ disease-linked clones were present at relatively low frequencies in blood. Seemingly distinctive of ankylosing spondylitis blood was a TCR beta motif formed by eight highly homologous variants.

A single record per CDR3 protein comes from TCRdb applying MiXCR to the 5' RACE reads. The sample lists under 950,000 distinct CDR3 sequences; 19% were seen once. V dropped 4 bases and J dropped 6; count of bases not matched to a gene: 9. The CDR3 contains 14 residues. The germline V gene encodes CDR1 LGHNA and CDR2 YNFKEQ. The sample taken for sequencing was blood, either unsorted or a sorted T cell fraction (not recorded which). This TCR came from a male donor with ankylosing spondylitis. The chain joins TRBV4-2 to TRBJ2-7, with 7 positions matching TRBD1. The CDR3 coding sequence is TGTGCCAGCAGCCCCCAGGGGGAGACTGGCGAGCAGTACTTC. Protein product: CASSPQGETGEQYF.